This TCR beta chain was captured in a study of shared clonotypes between healthy human individuals. Across the whole study: Used for every donor were three CD4 naive, three CD4 memory, two CD8 naive and one CD8 memory plate. Study-wide results and limits: Estimated richness was generally greater in naive than memory subsets. Owing to a small donor count, the genetic and exposure-history diversity represented was limited.

With regard to this clone: Its specificity is not known.

Libraries were prepared by immunoSEQ multiplex PCR; TCRdb keeps only in-frame clonotypes and omits some of them. The table shows some 2,100,000 clones, with around 95% occurring only once. Nashville, Tennessee was home to all donors, who were Caucasian adults. V was cut by 5 bases and J by 2 bases, with 13 bases left in between. This CDR3 is 15 amino acids long. The germline V gene encodes CDR1 SGHRS and CDR2 YFSETQ. The rearrangement links TRBV5-1 to TRBJ1-4, with a possible D match to TRBD1 (6 bases). Source material: naive CD4+ T cells sorted from blood. Regarding subset: CD45RA+ positively selected. The clonotype was recovered from a man younger than 35 in good health. CDR3 sequence reads: CASRLTGSTNEKLFF. The DNA for the CDR3 is TGCGCCAGCAGGTTAACAGGGTCGACTAATGAAAAACTGTTTTTT.